Listed below are T cell receptor beta chains from one sample, sequenced in a study of blood T cell repertoires in COVID-19. The repertoire was sequenced with immunoSEQ multiplex PCR; TCRdb's copy has only in-frame clones and lacks some. The sample comprises over 100,000 clones, 86% of which are singletons, and roughly 4.5% rests with the top ten. The sequenced sample consisted of peripheral blood. The source of these receptors is a man in his forties or fifties with acute or convalescent COVID-19. The CDR3 runs from the conserved cysteine through the conserved F or W. A D gene is named only where the DNA matches it firmly.

DNA	CDR3	D	J	V
TGCGCCAGCAGCTTGACGAGGGAGAACTATGGCTACACCTTC	CASSLTRENYGYTF	NA	TRBJ1-2	TRBV5-1
TGTGCCAGCAGCCCACAGGGATCAGGAAACACCATATATTTT	CASSPQGSGNTIYF	NA	TRBJ1-3	TRBV4-2
TGTGCCAGCAGCCCCCGGGACACCTATGGCTACACCTTC	CASSPRDTYGYTF	NA	TRBJ1-2	TRBV3-1/TRBV3-2
TGTGCCAGCAGTGAAGCAGGACAGGGGTCTGAAAAACTGTTTTTT	CASSEAGQGSEKLFF	TRBD1	TRBJ1-4	TRBV6-1
TGTGCCAGTAGTATAGCGGAGGGCACGGGTGAAGCTTTCTTT	CASSIAEGTGEAFF	NA	TRBJ1-1	TRBV19
TGCGCCAGCAGCTTGGGGGACAGGGGGACTGAAGCTTTCTTT	CASSLGDRGTEAFF	TRBD1	TRBJ1-1	TRBV5-1
TGTGCCAGCAGCCCCAGGACAGGGTATAATTCACCCCTCCACTTT	CASSPRTGYNSPLHF	TRBD1	TRBJ1-6	TRBV9
TGTGCCAGCAGCCCGTCTGGAAACACCATATATTTT	CASSPSGNTIYF	NA	TRBJ1-3	TRBV3-1/TRBV3-2
TGTGCCAGCAGGCCCGTGGGACTTGGAAACACCATATATTTT	CASRPVGLGNTIYF	NA	TRBJ1-3	TRBV6-5
TGCAGCGTGGGGACAGGGGCGAACACTGAAGCTTTCTTT	CSVGTGANTEAFF	TRBD1	TRBJ1-1	TRBV29-1
TGTGCCAGCAGCTTGTTCCCCAGGATGGAAGCCTACAATGAGCAGTTCTTC	CASSLFPRMEAYNEQFF	NA	TRBJ2-1	TRBV5-4
TGTGCCACCAGTGACGAGGGTTCCGATACGCAGTATTTT	CATSDEGSDTQYF	NA	TRBJ2-3	TRBV24-1